The T cell receptor (beta chain) described here comes from a study of CD8 T cells in ankylosing spondylitis. The CDR3 is 18 amino acids. The junction had 10 bases not matched to a gene; V was cut back by 1 base and J by 4 bases. From germline, CDR1 is MGHRA and CDR2 YSYEKL. Points from the study as a whole: Reactive arthritis synovial fluid and blood previously showed some of these motif variants. Clones linked with disease were CD8+ and fairly uncommon in the peripheral blood. There was a TCR beta motif, made of several highly homologous variants, that appeared characteristic of ankylosing spondylitis blood. Matched ankylosing spondylitis synovial fluid reportedly showed significant enrichment of disease-linked clones.

This clonotype turned up a few times. The antigen is not known. Scientists made TCR beta libraries using quantitative 5'-RACE with molecular barcodes. TCRdb reanalysed the 5' RACE reads using MiXCR and keeps one entry per CDR3 protein. The table includes over 600,000 distinct CDR3 sequences, around 17% detected once. The sequencing input was blood, either unsorted or a sorted T cell fraction (not recorded which). This sequence originates from a male donor with ankylosing spondylitis. This sequence joins TRBV4-1 and TRBJ1-4, with 9 nucleotides matching TRBD1. The CDR3 here is CASSQGWVSGQGNEKLFF. In nucleotides, the CDR3 is TGCGCCAGCAGCCAAGGTTGGGTATCGGGACAGGGTAATGAAAAACTGTTTTTT.